This T cell receptor beta chain emerged from a study of blood T cell repertoires in COVID-19. Study background: Spain, Italy and the United States supplied samples that represented acute and convalescent COVID-19.

The V and J ends lost 5 bases and 1 base respectively, with 6 bases between them. The length of the CDR3 is 12 residues. The germline V gene encodes CDR1 SGHRS and CDR2 YFSETQ. TCRdb keeps only in-frame clones here, not all; method: immunoSEQ multiplex PCR. The table includes under 170,000 clones, about 85% detected once. Material for sequencing was peripheral blood. The V call is TRBV5-1, the J call TRBJ1-1; possibly TRBD1 for D (5 bases). This clonotype was obtained from a woman aged 60-75 years with active or convalescent COVID-19. The CDR3 region is CASRQGNTEAFF. The CDR3 DNA is TGCGCCAGCAGGCAGGGGAACACTGAAGCTTTCTTT.